These T cell receptor beta chains were read from a single sample in a study of shared clonotypes between healthy human individuals. The repertoire was sequenced with immunoSEQ multiplex PCR; TCRdb's copy has only in-frame clones and lacks some. The top ten hold approximately 1% of the sample, which has approximately 1,500,000 clones, over 95% seen once. Sequencing was performed on naive CD4+ T cells sorted from blood. These receptor sequences come from a man younger than 45 in good health. Each CDR3 is given with its conserved first and last residue. A D gene is named only where the DNA matches it firmly.

d_call j_call v_call cdr3_aa cdr3_nt
- TRBJ2-6 TRBV19 CASSFPGGTGANVLTF TGTGCCAGTAGCTTCCCCGGGGGAACTGGGGCCAACGTCCTGACTTTC
TRBD1 TRBJ1-2 TRBV7-6 CASSLGPSQGASYTF TGTGCCAGCAGCTTAGGTCCATCACAGGGGGCGAGCTACACCTTC
- TRBJ1-2 TRBV29-1 CSVGTAGYTF TGCAGCGTCGGGACGGCCGGCTACACCTTC
- TRBJ2-7 TRBV28 CASRQDPILEQYF TGTGCCAGCAGACAAGACCCGATTTTAGAGCAGTACTTC
TRBD2 TRBJ2-3 TRBV30 CAFRGLAGVDTQYF TGTGCCTTCAGGGGGCTAGCGGGAGTAGATACGCAGTATTTT
- TRBJ1-2 TRBV25-1 CASSPGNYGYTF TGTGCCAGCAGTCCGGGGAACTATGGCTACACCTTC
- TRBJ2-7 TRBV11-2 CASSLKPLLAEQYF TGTGCCAGCAGCTTAAAGCCCTTACTAGCCGAGCAGTACTTC
TRBD2 TRBJ2-3 TRBV7-6 CASSLGLAGSTDTQYF TGTGCCAGCAGCTTAGGGCTAGCGGGTAGCACAGATACGCAGTATTTT
TRBD2 TRBJ2-2 TRBV10-3 CATRTSGRVNTGELFF TGTGCCACACGGACTAGCGGGAGGGTTAACACCGGGGAGCTGTTTTTT
TRBD1 TRBJ2-1 TRBV27 CASSSGTVISYNEQFF TGTGCCAGCAGTTCCGGGACAGTCATCTCCTACAATGAGCAGTTCTTC
TRBD2 TRBJ2-2 TRBV10-1 CASSEVHLAGDRTGELFF TGCGCCAGCAGTGAAGTCCACCTAGCGGGAGATCGAACCGGGGAGCTGTTTTTT
- TRBJ1-2 TRBV14 CASSQTGYVYGYTF TGTGCCAGCAGCCAAACAGGGTACGTCTATGGCTACACCTTC
- TRBJ2-2 TRBV5-6 CASSWRVRGINGELFF TGTGCCAGCAGCTGGAGGGTTAGGGGGATTAACGGGGAGCTGTTTTTT
- TRBJ1-4 TRBV9 CASSGDGLRNEKLFF TGTGCCAGCAGCGGAGATGGTTTAAGAAATGAAAAACTGTTTTTT
TRBD2 TRBJ2-3 TRBV5-1 CASSSGRNTDTQYF TGCGCCTCTTCTAGCGGGAGGAACACAGATACGCAGTATTTT
TRBD2 TRBJ2-2 TRBV19 CASSIGAGEIYGELFF TGTGCCAGTAGTATAGGGGCGGGAGAGATTTACGGGGAGCTGTTTTTT